The 13 T cell receptor beta chains given below trace back to one sample, sequenced in a study of blood T cell repertoires in COVID-19. Generated by immunoSEQ multiplex PCR, the TCRdb table keeps only in-frame clones and is missing some. The sample shows tens of thousands of clones, roughly 89% of them seen only once. The sequenced sample was peripheral blood. Receptors originate from a human donor in a cohort sampled during active COVID-19.

The chain uses TRBV7-9 and TRBJ2-7; 9 bases align to TRBD1. Per the germline V gene, CDR1 is SEHNR and CDR2 is FQNEAQ (reference sequence). The V and J ends lost 2 bases and 6 bases, in that order; junction bases with no gene match: 5. The CDR3 totals 14 residues. The CDR3 DNA sequence: TGTGCCAGCAGCTTATGGACAGGGGTCGGCGAGCAGTACTTC. Protein: CASSLWTGVGEQYF.

The chain has TRBV7-9 and TRBJ2-1; 7 bases agree with TRBD1. Unmatched junction bases numbered 16, after V lost 5 bases and J lost 9 bases. The CDR3 loop spans 16 amino acids. The germline V gene has CDR1 SEHNR and CDR2 FQNEAQ (reference sequence). The CDR3 nucleotides read TGTGCCAGCAGCCCCAAATTGACGCAGGGGGTCGGTGAGCAGTTCTTC. This codes for CASSPKLTQGVGEQFF.

This clone was recorded only once. The chain couples TRBV5-5 to TRBJ2-7; D is ambiguous. Germline V gene sequence: CDR1 SGHKS, CDR2 YYEKEE (reference sequence). Trimming removed 0 bases at V and 4 bases at J, with 17 bases between. This CDR3 spans 16 amino acids. CDR3 nucleotide sequence: TGTGCCAGCAGCTTGGTTGTGACATGGGTCCCTTACGAGCAGTACTTC. It is translated as CASSLVVTWVPYEQYF.

The gene calls are TRBV21-1 and TRBJ1-6. TRBV21-1 is an annotated pseudogene. CDR3 size: 12 residues. The CDR3 DNA is TGTGCCAGCAGCAAATTAAATTCACCCCTCCACTTT. This codes for CASSKLNSPLHF.

The CDR3 nucleotides read TGTGCCTGGAGAGAGGGACTAGCGAATGAGCAGTTCTTC. Translation gives CAWREGLANEQFF. The J gene is TRBJ2-1, the V gene TRBV30, with 10 bases fitting TRBD2. CDR1 and CDR2 (germline): GTSNPN, SVGIG (reference sequence). After removal of 3 bases from V and 7 bases from J, the junction contained 3 bases not matched to a gene. The CDR3 consists of 13 residues.

The chain combines TRBV7-3 with TRBJ1-2; D may be TRBD1 (6 bases). The length of the CDR3 is 17 residues. V was shortened by 5 bases and J by 5 bases, with 24 bases between the two germline ends. The germline V gene has CDR1 SGHTA and CDR2 FQGTGA. The CDR3 DNA sequence: TGTGCCAGCAGCCCGGAGGGCCCCGGGGGGGGCCGATATGGCTACACCTTC. Protein product: CASSPEGPGGGRYGYTF.

The chain links TRBV7-2 to TRBJ2-3; D gene uncertain. Germline V CDR1 and CDR2: SGHTA, FQGNSA. Deletions cut 5 bases from V and 2 bases from J, with 8 bases between. This CDR3 region has 13 residues. The CDR3 DNA reads as TGTGCCAGCAGCCAAGCATTCACAGATACGCAGTATTTT. Its translation: CASSQAFTDTQYF.

This sequence joins TRBV5-1 and TRBJ1-1; D is unclear. Germline V lookup: CDR1 SGHRS, CDR2 YFSETQ. The CDR3 consists of 15 residues. V was clipped by 0 bases and J by 4 bases, with 13 bases between them. The CDR3, as DNA: TGCGCCAGCAGCTTGGGACCACAGAGCGGCACTGAAGCTTTCTTT. Protein sequence: CASSLGPQSGTEAFF. Variable domain in full (rest from reference TRBV5-1 and TRBJ1-1): KAGVTQTPRYLIKTRGQQVTLSCSPISGHRSVSWYQQTPGQGLQFLFEYFSETQRNKGNFPGRFSGRQFSNSRSEMNVSTLELGDSALYLCASSLGPQSGTEAFFGQGTRLTVV.

The chain is built from TRBV10-1 and TRBJ2-1; 10 bases map to TRBD2. The CDR3 extends over 16 amino acids. Germline V gene data show CDR1 as WNHNN and CDR2 as SYGVQD (reference sequence). V lost 5 bases to trimming and J lost 2 bases; unmatched junction nucleotides: 6. CDR3 DNA sequence: TGCGCCAGCAGTTATTTAGCGGGAGGCCCCTACAATGAGCAGTTCTTC. Protein product: CASSYLAGGPYNEQFF.

The genes are TRBV7-3 and TRBJ2-1; 7 bases are a match to TRBD2. The CDR3 is made up of 15 amino acids. V gave up 0 bases and J gave up 5 bases; unmatched junction bases: 4. The V gene's germline CDR1 is SGHTA and CDR2 FQGTGA. CDR3 sequence: CASSLTAGTNNEQFF. The CDR3 bases are TGTGCCAGCAGCTTAACGGCAGGGACTAACAATGAGCAGTTCTTC.

This sequence joins TRBV2 and TRBJ1-1; D not certain. From germline, CDR1 is SNHLY and CDR2 FYNNEI. V dropped 6 bases and J dropped 5 bases, with 16 bases sitting between them. The CDR3 length is 14 residues. CDR3 sequence (DNA): TGTGCCAGCAGGCCTCCTAGCCCGGGGACTGAAGCTTTCTTT. It is translated as CASRPPSPGTEAFF.

The V gene is TRBV7-9, the J gene TRBJ1-1; no definite D call. Germline values: CDR1 SEHNR, CDR2 FQNEAQ (reference sequence). The CDR3 length is 13 residues. Deletions cut 1 base from V and 2 bases from J, with 5 bases between. This CDR3 reads CASSLEPNTEAFF. The CDR3 DNA reads as TGTGCCAGCAGCTTAGAGCCAAACACTGAAGCTTTCTTT.

The rearrangement links TRBV28 to TRBJ2-2; D unresolved. Trimming took off 2 bases at V and 0 bases at J, with 16 bases between the two ends. CDR1 MDHEN and CDR2 SYDVKM come from the germline V gene. The length of the CDR3 is 18 residues. The CDR3 DNA reads TGTGCCAGCAGTTTACTCTCGCAGGAACCCTCGAACACCGGGGAGCTGTTTTTT. Amino acid sequence: CASSLLSQEPSNTGELFF. The variable domain in full, with the rest retrieved from reference TRBV28 and TRBJ2-2, is DVKVTQSSRYLVKRTGEKVFLECVQDMDHENMFWYRQDPGLGLRLIYFSYDVKMKEKGDIPEGYSVSREKKERFSLILESASTNQTSMYLCASSLLSQEPSNTGELFFGEGSRLTVL.